This entry lists 21 T cell receptor beta chains sequenced from one sample in a study of blood T cell repertoires in COVID-19. Here immunoSEQ multiplex PCR was the method, and the copy in TCRdb shows in-frame clones only, minus some. The sample holds around 72,000 clones, around 78% seen once. The sequencing input was peripheral blood. The source is a woman of 80 years or more with acute or convalescent COVID-19.

The rearrangement links TRBV2 to TRBJ1-2, with 11 bases fitting TRBD1. The J segment lost 7 bases and the V segment lost 7 bases, leaving 8 bases of the junction unmatched. Germline CDR1 and CDR2: SNHLY and FYNNEI. The length of the CDR3 is 14 residues. The CDR3 DNA is TGTGCCAGCACCCCGGACAGGGGGCCTCGTGGCTACACCTTC. Translated, it gives CASTPDRGPRGYTF.

This clone was counted between two and nine times. The rearrangement joins TRBV28 to TRBJ1-5, with D maybe TRBD1 (5 bases). Germline-derived CDR1 and CDR2 are MDHEN and SYDVKM. The CDR3 is 17 residues long. Trimming took off 2 bases at V and 0 bases at J, with 14 bases between the two ends. CDR3 sequence: CASSLPRVGYSNQPQHF. In DNA form, the CDR3 reads TGTGCCAGCAGTTTACCCAGGGTCGGGTATAGCAATCAGCCCCAGCATTTT.

The rearrangement links TRBV27 to TRBJ2-3; 7 nucleotides match TRBD1. The CDR3 totals 15 residues. Germline V gene lookup returns CDR1 MNHEY and CDR2 SMNVEV (reference sequence). Trimming removed 7 bases from V and 2 bases from J; junction bases left unmatched: 9. CDR3 residues: CASTLSRGNTDTQYF. CDR3 nucleotide sequence: TGTGCCAGCACCCTTTCCAGGGGGAACACAGATACGCAGTATTTT.

V gene TRBV19 combines with J gene TRBJ1-3; tentatively, D is TRBD1 (5 bases). The CDR3 sequence is 15 residues long. The V end was cut by 7 bases, the J end by 0 bases, with 13 bases between. CDR1 LNHDA and CDR2 SQIVND come from the germline V gene (reference sequence). The CDR3 loop reads CASIEQAFSGNTIYF. The CDR3 coding sequence is TGTGCCAGTATCGAACAGGCCTTCTCTGGAAACACCATATATTTT.

This clone has just one count. The chain carries TRBV7-2 and TRBJ2-4; D may be TRBD1 (6 bases). Germline lookup yields CDR1 SGHTA and CDR2 FQGNSA. The CDR3 is 14 amino acids. Trimming cost V 4 bases and J 6 bases, with 13 bases left between them. The CDR3 loop is CASSSNRVGNIQYF. CDR3 bases: TGTGCCAGCAGCTCCAACAGGGTCGGAAACATTCAGTACTTC.

V is TRBV29-1 and J is TRBJ1-5; 7 positions match TRBD1. Germline V gene lookup returns CDR1 SQVTM and CDR2 ANQGSEA. V gave up 5 bases and J gave up 3 bases; unmatched junction bases: 7. This CDR3 spans 14 amino acids. The chain's CDR3 is CSVTEGAYNQPQHF. CDR3 DNA: TGCAGCGTTACTGAGGGGGCCTACAATCAGCCCCAGCATTTT.

This clone has just one count. The V call is TRBV19, the J call TRBJ2-7; TRBD2 aligns across 8 bases. CDR1 is LNHDA, CDR2 SQIVND, per germline (reference sequence). J gave up 0 bases and V 8 bases, and 3 bases lay outside the gene matches. CDR3 length: 13 residues. The CDR3 sequence is CASQRGSSYEQYF. CDR3 DNA: TGTGCCAGTCAGCGGGGGAGCTCCTACGAGCAGTACTTC.

The J gene is TRBJ1-5, the V gene TRBV2; 7 positions match TRBD1. CDR1 SNHLY and CDR2 FYNNEI come from the germline V gene. Trimming cost V 5 bases and J 4 bases; bases outside gene matches: 8. The CDR3 runs to 15 residues. The CDR3 is CASSTRQGPNQPQHF. DNA for the CDR3: TGTGCCAGCAGTACCAGACAGGGTCCTAATCAGCCCCAGCATTTT.

This rearrangement joins TRBV7-8 to TRBJ1-5; 9 bases fit TRBD1. This CDR3 is 17 amino acids long. The trim removed 5 bases at V and 7 bases at J, leaving 15 bases unmatched. Germline V CDR1 and CDR2: SGHVS, FQNEAQ. The CDR3 coding sequence is TGTGCCAGCAGCCCCCACCCCGGACAGGGGCGTGGGCAGCCCCAGCATTTT. This encodes CASSPHPGQGRGQPQHF. Drawing the rest from reference TRBV7-8 and TRBJ1-5, the complete variable domain is GAGVSQSPRYKVAKRGQDVALRCDPISGHVSLFWYQQALGQGPEFLTYFQNEAQLDKSGLPSDRFFAERPEGSVSTLKIQRTQQEDSAVYLCASSPHPGQGRGQPQHFGDGTRLSIL.

The chain links TRBV6-6 to TRBJ1-5; the D is unclear. The CDR3 is 13 residues long. V lost 2 bases to trimming and J lost 4 bases, with 6 bases between them. Germline V gene sequence: CDR1 MNHNY, CDR2 SVGAGI (reference sequence). Here the CDR3 DNA reads TGTGCCAGCAGTTACACCCTAAATCAGCCCCAGCATTTT. It codes for CASSYTLNQPQHF.

The V gene is TRBV9, the J gene TRBJ1-1; possibly TRBD1 for D (5 bases). V was trimmed by 3 bases and J by 1 base, leaving 13 bases between them. The CDR3 extends over 15 amino acids. Germline V gene sequence: CDR1 SGDLS, CDR2 YYNGEE. CDR3 bases: TGTGCCAGCAGCGGAACCGGGACTTCGAACACTGAAGCTTTCTTT. Translated, it gives CASSGTGTSNTEAFF.

This clone was seen more than once but under ten times. The chain uses TRBV19 and TRBJ1-6; 10 bases agree with TRBD1. Germline lookup yields CDR1 LNHDA and CDR2 SQIVND (reference sequence). With V trimmed by 8 bases and J by 9 bases, 4 bases remained unmatched. The CDR3 has 13 amino acids. The CDR3 DNA reads as TGTGCCAGTGTATGGACAGGGGGTTCACCCCTCCACTTT. It specifies CASVWTGGSPLHF.

This clone was observed a single time. The chain has TRBV6-6 and TRBJ1-1; no firm D call. V was cut by 0 bases and J by 0 bases, with 5 bases left in between. The germline CDR1 and CDR2 sequences are MNHNY and SVGAGI (reference sequence). This CDR3 spans 14 amino acids. The CDR3 protein is CASSYSSVNTEAFF. The CDR3 DNA sequence: TGTGCCAGCAGTTACTCGTCGGTGAACACTGAAGCTTTCTTT.

This chain uses TRBV5-1 with TRBJ2-5, with D maybe TRBD1 (6 bases). V gave up 5 bases and J gave up 0 bases, with 14 bases separating them. The CDR3 is 15 amino acids. CDR1 SGHRS and CDR2 YFSETQ come from the germline V gene. CDR3 in amino acids: CASSKQGVNQETQYF. CDR3 in DNA: TGCGCCAGCAGTAAACAGGGAGTGAACCAAGAGACCCAGTACTTC. Full variable domain (missing parts from reference TRBV5-1 and TRBJ2-5): KAGVTQTPRYLIKTRGQQVTLSCSPISGHRSVSWYQQTPGQGLQFLFEYFSETQRNKGNFPGRFSGRQFSNSRSEMNVSTLELGDSALYLCASSKQGVNQETQYFGPGTRLLVL.

The V and J genes are TRBV27 and TRBJ1-2; D remains ambiguous. CDR3 size: 14 residues. Trimming took 5 bases from V and 5 from J, leaving 15 bases between them. CDR1 is MNHEY, CDR2 SMNVEV, per germline (reference sequence). The CDR3 DNA reads as TGTGCCAGCAGTCCTGACGGACTGCTGTATGGCTACACCTTC. Translated: CASSPDGLLYGYTF.

This clone came up once. This chain connects TRBV24-1 to TRBJ2-1, with TRBD2 matching 10 bases. The CDR3 extends over 16 amino acids. CDR1 and CDR2 (germline): KGHDR, SFDVKD. V lost 5 bases, J lost 0 bases, and 3 bases stayed unmatched. The CDR3 loop reads CATSGGLADSYNEQFF. In DNA, the CDR3 is TGTGCCACCAGTGGAGGACTAGCGGACTCCTACAATGAGCAGTTCTTC.

The chain joins TRBV3-1 (or the pseudogene TRBV3-2) to TRBJ1-3; D gene unclear. Deletions cut 0 bases from V and 0 bases from J, with 9 bases between. The length of the CDR3 is 16 residues. From germline, CDR1 is LGHDT and CDR2 YNNKEL (reference sequence). The CDR3 loop is CASSQERLISGNTIYF. Here the CDR3 DNA reads TGTGCCAGCAGCCAAGAACGTCTAATCTCTGGAAACACCATATATTTT.

V gene TRBV6-1 combines with J gene TRBJ1-5, with 7 positions matching TRBD1. The V and J ends lost 4 bases and 8 bases, in that order; junction bases with no gene match: 14. CDR1 is MNHNS, CDR2 SASEGT, per germline. The CDR3 is 16 residues long. The CDR3 DNA follows: TGTGCCAGCAGTGCCCTCTGGACAGGAGGGAATGAGCCCCAGCATTTT. Protein sequence: CASSALWTGGNEPQHF.

This clone was seen more than once but under ten times. The chain is built from TRBV7-9 and TRBJ1-2, with 8 bases lining up with TRBD1. V lost 2 bases and J lost 6; bases outside the gene matches: 5. Germline V gene lookup returns CDR1 SEHNR and CDR2 FQNEAQ (reference sequence). The CDR3 spans 14 residues. The CDR3 sequence is CASSLQGASDGYTF. The CDR3 nucleotides are TGTGCCAGCAGCTTACAGGGGGCCTCGGATGGCTACACCTTC.

This chain connects TRBV11-3 to TRBJ2-2; D is unresolved. CDR1 and CDR2 from the germline V gene are SGHNT and YENEEA. The CDR3 loop spans 12 amino acids. Between the trimmed V and J ends, which lost 3 bases and 6 bases, there was a span of 5 bases. CDR3 in DNA: TGTGCCAGCAGCTTGGCCCCCGGGGAGCTGTTTTTT. Protein: CASSLAPGELFF.

The CDR3 DNA sequence: TGTGCCAGTAGTTACTCATCCGGGACAGGATCCTACGAGCAGTACTTC. It yields the protein CASSYSSGTGSYEQYF. The rearrangement joins TRBV19 to TRBJ2-7; 8 bases are shared with TRBD1. Germline V CDR1 and CDR2: LNHDA, SQIVND (reference sequence). V lost 5 bases, J lost 1 base, and 10 bases stayed unmatched. CDR3 length: 16 amino acids.